This TCR beta chain was captured by sequencing in a study of blood T cell repertoires in COVID-19. Overall study context: T cells, B-cell-depleted T cells, or PBMCs supplied cDNA or gDNA.

Clones were sequenced by immunoSEQ multiplex PCR, and TCRdb holds only the in-frame ones, with some missing. Of about 280,000 clones in the sample, 85% were seen once. Donors were grouped by their self-reported clinical history. The specimen was PBMCs or T cells enriched from blood (not recorded which). The sequence came from a woman in her fifties or sixties who had recovered from COVID-19.

CDR3 DNA sequence: TGCGCCAGCAGCAGAGCACAGGGGGCGGATACTGAAGCTTTCTTT. It codes for CASSRAQGADTEAFF. The chain employs TRBV5-1 and TRBJ1-1, with 9 bases identical to TRBD1. The CDR3 extends over 15 amino acids. CDR1 is SGHRS and CDR2 is YFSETQ in the germline V gene. Trimming removed 4 bases from V and 5 bases from J; junction bases left unmatched: 9.